The 27 T cell receptor beta chains below were found in one sample sequenced in a study of cytomegalovirus exposure and HLA in healthy donors (dated by TCRdb to the late 2010s). Receptors were amplified or captured by the immunoSEQ multiplex PCR assay. A mixture of 60 forward primers for TCR Vbeta segments and 13 reverse primers for TCR Jbeta segments was used in the multiplex PCR. TCRdb mirrors the immuneACCESS table, restricted to in-frame sequences. Some clones are absent from its copies; in checked studies, under half trace to an unresolved V gene, and the reason for the others is unknown. Present in this sample are around 150,000 clones, around 74% of which were seen just once. The ten largest clones take up roughly 1.9% of the sample. The sequencing input was PBMCs. Receptors were obtained from a female donor in good health and CMV-seronegative.

V usage is TRBV11-1 and J usage is TRBJ2-3, with 9 nucleotides matching TRBD2. CDR1 is SGHAT and CDR2 is FQDESV in the germline V gene (reference sequence). The CDR3 runs to 14 residues. J was trimmed by 5 bases and V by 5 bases; bases with no gene match: 5. For the CDR3, the DNA is TGTGCCAGCAGCCCTAGCGGGGCAAGAGATACGCAGTATTTT. It specifies CASSPSGARDTQYF.

Only a few counts were recorded for this clone. The chain has TRBV5-4 and TRBJ2-3; 7 bases map to TRBD2. Trimming at V came to 6 bases and at J to 5 bases, leaving 9 bases not matched to a gene. Germline V gene data show CDR1 as SGHNT and CDR2 as YYREEE (reference sequence). The CDR3 length is 14 residues. In nucleotides, the CDR3 is TGTGCCAGCACGAAGATAGGGGAGGGAGATACGCAGTATTTT. This encodes CASTKIGEGDTQYF.

This chain uses TRBV2 with TRBJ2-7, with TRBD2 identical over 9 bases. Unmatched junction bases numbered 11, after V lost 6 bases and J lost 2 bases. CDR1 and CDR2 from the germline V gene are SNHLY and FYNNEI. The CDR3 length is 16 residues. The CDR3 region is CASRYGSGGRAYEQYF. The CDR3 nucleotides read TGTGCCAGCAGGTATGGTAGCGGGGGCCGGGCCTACGAGCAGTACTTC.

As regards this clone: This same CDR3 is encoded by further DNA sequences in the sample. The chain combines TRBV30 with TRBJ1-3; unclear D gene. Looked up from germline, CDR1 is GTSNPN and CDR2 is SVGIG (reference sequence). The CDR3 totals 13 residues. V was pared by 4 bases and J by 0 bases, with 7 bases between. The DNA of the CDR3 is TGTGCCTGGATCCCGAGCTCTGGAAACACCATATATTTT. It yields the protein CAWIPSSGNTIYF.

The genes are TRBV5-1 and TRBJ2-7; a weak D match, TRBD2 (7 bases). Germline CDR1 and CDR2: SGHRS and YFSETQ. The V end was cut by 1 base, the J end by 4 bases, with 15 bases between. The CDR3 extends over 15 amino acids. In DNA form, the CDR3 reads TGCGCCAGCAGCTTGTTGGGGGCGGGGGTTTACGAGCAGTACTTC. Its translation: CASSLLGAGVYEQYF.

The rearrangement uses TRBV7-6 and TRBJ2-5, with 8 bases matching TRBD1. Germline V CDR1 and CDR2: SGHVS, FNYEAQ. CDR3 size: 15 residues. The trim removed 3 bases at V and 7 bases at J, leaving 10 bases unmatched. The CDR3 DNA sequence: TGTGCCAGCAGCTTTATTACAGGGGGAGACGGGACCCAGTACTTC. This gives the protein CASSFITGGDGTQYF.

The rearrangement links TRBV5-6 to TRBJ1-2, with 7 bases matching TRBD1. Germline CDR1 is SGHDT and CDR2 is YYEEEE. The V segment lost 5 bases and the J segment 6 bases; nucleotides outside the gene matches: 10. The CDR3 loop spans 14 amino acids. The chain's CDR3 is CASSPMSGGDGYTF. The DNA for the CDR3 is TGTGCCAGCAGTCCTATGTCAGGGGGTGATGGCTACACCTTC.

The CDR3 DNA reads as TGCGCCAGCAGCTTGGACAGGGGCCACTATGGCTACACCTTC. It yields the protein CASSLDRGHYGYTF. The chain joins TRBV5-1 to TRBJ1-2; 7 bases are shared with TRBD1. The junction had 2 bases not matched to a gene; V was cut back by 0 bases and J by 3 bases. CDR1 and CDR2 from the germline V gene are SGHRS and YFSETQ. This CDR3 has 14 amino acids.

The chain links TRBV9 to TRBJ2-3, with TRBD2 matching over 8 bases. V shed 4 bases and J 4 bases; nucleotides not matched to a gene: 11. The CDR3 has 16 residues. The germline CDR1 and CDR2 sequences are SGDLS and YYNGEE. Here the CDR3 DNA reads TGTGCCAGCAGCTCTAGAGAACGGGAGGGGCCAGATACGCAGTATTTT. As protein: CASSSREREGPDTQYF.

The chain combines TRBV9 with TRBJ1-2; no clear D. CDR3 length: 12 residues. CDR1 and CDR2 from the germline V gene are SGDLS and YYNGEE. V lost 2 bases and J lost 6, with 8 bases in between. CDR3 sequence: CASSVLRDGYTF. The CDR3 DNA reads as TGTGCCAGCAGCGTGTTGCGGGATGGCTACACCTTC.

The chain uses TRBV2 and TRBJ1-2; D unresolved. V was clipped by 4 bases and J by 0 bases, with 9 bases between them. This CDR3 has 14 amino acids. Germline V gene lookup returns CDR1 SNHLY and CDR2 FYNNEI. As DNA, the CDR3 is TGTGCCAGCAGTGTAGTACAGTCTAACTATGGCTACACCTTC. This sequence encodes CASSVVQSNYGYTF.

The chain links TRBV7-7 to TRBJ2-5; possible D gene TRBD2, 6 bases. The CDR3 spans 13 residues. Germline values: CDR1 SSHAT, CDR2 FNYEAQ (reference sequence). V was trimmed by 2 bases and J by 4 bases, leaving 8 bases between them. The CDR3 region is CASSLNGGETQYF. DNA of the CDR3: TGTGCCAGCAGCTTAAACGGGGGAGAGACCCAGTACTTC.

This chain links TRBV19 with TRBJ2-3; TRBD2 is a possible D gene (5 bases). Trimming took 6 bases from V and 8 from J, leaving 12 bases between them. Germline CDR1 reads LNHDA; CDR2 reads SQIVND (reference sequence). The CDR3 is 12 residues long. The CDR3 region is CASSPERSTQYF. CDR3 nucleotides: TGTGCCAGTAGCCCGGAGCGGAGTACGCAGTATTTT. The whole variable domain, filled in from reference TRBV19 and TRBJ2-3, reads DGGITQSPKYLFRKEGQNVTLSCEQNLNHDAMYWYRQDPGQGLRLIYYSQIVNDFQKGDIAEGYSVSREKKESFPLTVTSAQKNPTAFYLCASSPERSTQYFGPGTRLTVL.

V and J are TRBV19 and TRBJ1-2, with D perhaps TRBD1 (5 bases). This CDR3 spans 15 amino acids. The germline V and J ends were trimmed by 3 bases and 0 bases, with 11 bases remaining between them. CDR1 is LNHDA, CDR2 SQIVND, per germline (reference sequence). CDR3 DNA: TGTGCCAGTAGTATGTCGACAGCCTCTAACTATGGCTACACCTTC. Translating gives CASSMSTASNYGYTF.

This clone occurred a few times. The chain has TRBV6-5 and TRBJ1-2; perhaps TRBD1 as D (5 bases). The CDR3 consists of 15 residues. Germline lookup yields CDR1 MNHEY and CDR2 SVGAGI. V was trimmed by 7 bases and J by 4 bases, leaving 19 bases between them. The CDR3 here is CASTLGRGFRYGYTF. The CDR3 region has the DNA TGTGCCAGCACCTTAGGTCGGGGGTTTCGCTATGGCTACACCTTC.

CDR3: CSVDRDRESNYGYTF. Written as DNA, the CDR3 is TGCAGCGTTGACCGGGACAGGGAATCTAACTATGGCTACACCTTC. The J gene is TRBJ1-2, the V gene TRBV29-1, with 9 bases matching TRBD1. The CDR3 is 15 amino acids. In germline, CDR1 is SQVTM, CDR2 ANQGSEA. The V segment lost 3 bases and the J segment 0 bases; nucleotides outside the gene matches: 5.

The J gene is TRBJ2-1, the V gene TRBV27; 9 bases are a match to TRBD1. The CDR3 has 14 amino acids. CDR1 is MNHEY, CDR2 SMNVEV, per germline (reference sequence). Unmatched junction bases numbered 0, after V lost 6 bases and J lost 0 bases. CDR3 loop: CASRTGGSYNEQFF. The CDR3 nucleotides are TGTGCCAGCAGGACAGGGGGCTCCTACAATGAGCAGTTCTTC.

As concerns this clone: Other DNA sequences in this sample translate to the same CDR3. The chain has TRBV5-1 and TRBJ2-2; D gene unclear. V lost 0 bases, J lost 2 bases, and 8 bases lay in between. The CDR3 spans 15 residues. In germline, CDR1 is SGHRS, CDR2 YFSETQ. CDR3 loop: CASSLGQVNTGELFF. The CDR3 region has the DNA TGCGCCAGCAGCTTGGGGCAGGTTAACACCGGGGAGCTGTTTTTT. Based on the CDR3 plus reference TRBV5-1 and TRBJ2-2, the full variable domain is KAGVTQTPRYLIKTRGQQVTLSCSPISGHRSVSWYQQTPGQGLQFLFEYFSETQRNKGNFPGRFSGRQFSNSRSEMNVSTLELGDSALYLCASSLGQVNTGELFFGEGSRLTVL.

CDR3 nucleotide sequence: TGCGCCAGCAGCGTAACAGGGATTAGTGGCCAAGAGACCCAGTACTTC. Its translation: CASSVTGISGQETQYF. The chain carries TRBV5-1 and TRBJ2-5; D may be TRBD1 (6 bases). The CDR3 contains 16 residues. Trimming shortened V by 4 bases and J by 1 base, and 17 bases separated the two germline ends. From germline, CDR1 is SGHRS and CDR2 YFSETQ.

CDR3 in amino acids: CYPSPLHF. The CDR3 nucleotides are TGTTATCCCTCACCCCTCCACTTT. J is TRBJ1-6 and V is TRBV3-1 (or the pseudogene TRBV3-2); no reliable D call. This CDR3 comprises 8 residues. Germline V lookup: CDR1 LGHDT, CDR2 YNNKEL (reference sequence).

This clone was picked up one time. V is TRBV7-9 and J is TRBJ1-5; 8 bases fit TRBD1. The CDR3 has 18 amino acids. Trimming removed 4 bases from V and 1 base from J; junction bases left unmatched: 12. The germline V gene has CDR1 SEHNR and CDR2 FQNEAQ (reference sequence). CDR3 sequence reads: CASSSLRQGLRSNQPQHF. The CDR3, as DNA: TGTGCCAGCAGCTCCCTGCGACAGGGGTTGAGGAGCAATCAGCCCCAGCATTTT.

The chain links TRBV6-5 to TRBJ2-5; D may be TRBD1 (5 bases). V lost 2 bases to trimming and J lost 1 base, with 11 bases between them. Germline CDR1 is MNHEY and CDR2 is SVGAGI. CDR3 length equals 15 residues. The CDR3, as DNA: TGTGCCAGCAGTTACGGGGCGGTGACCCAAGAGACCCAGTACTTC. Its translation: CASSYGAVTQETQYF.

This clone was counted a single time. The V and J genes are TRBV5-1 and TRBJ2-2, with 8 positions matching TRBD2. This CDR3 is built from 15 residues. Germline assignment: CDR1 SGHRS and CDR2 YFSETQ. V was pared by 4 bases and J by 8 bases, with 10 bases of the junction left unmatched. The CDR3 loop reads CASSVGLELLGELFF. The CDR3 nucleotides are TGCGCCAGCAGCGTGGGACTAGAGCTTTTGGGGGAGCTGTTTTTT. The full variable domain, with the rest looked up from reference TRBV5-1 and TRBJ2-2, is KAGVTQTPRYLIKTRGQQVTLSCSPISGHRSVSWYQQTPGQGLQFLFEYFSETQRNKGNFPGRFSGRQFSNSRSEMNVSTLELGDSALYLCASSVGLELLGELFFGEGSRLTVL.

This clone turned up a few times. This chain connects TRBV30 to TRBJ1-3; 9 bases fit TRBD1. CDR1 GTSNPN and CDR2 SVGIG come from the germline V gene (reference sequence). The CDR3 length is 15 residues. J gave up 0 bases and V 1 base, and 1 base lay outside the gene matches. The CDR3 loop reads CAWSGDRVSGNTIYF. CDR3 DNA sequence: TGTGCCTGGAGTGGGGACAGGGTCTCTGGAAACACCATATATTTT.

The CDR3 DNA sequence: TGTGCCAGCAGCCATCGTTCCAGCTCCTACAATGAGCAGTTCTTC. Translating it yields CASSHRSSSYNEQFF. The chain combines TRBV7-9 with TRBJ2-1; D unclear. This CDR3 has 15 residues. V gave up 5 bases and J gave up 0 bases, with 11 bases separating them. Looked up from germline, CDR1 is SEHNR and CDR2 is FQNEAQ (reference sequence).

The gene calls are TRBV9 and TRBJ1-1; 9 bases fit TRBD1. The CDR3 runs to 16 residues. V was pared by 0 bases and J by 0 bases, with 3 bases of the junction left unmatched. CDR1 SGDLS and CDR2 YYNGEE come from the germline V gene. The CDR3 DNA reads as TGTGCCAGCAGCGTAGCCGGGACAGGGCTGAACACTGAAGCTTTCTTT. Translating gives CASSVAGTGLNTEAFF.

This chain links TRBV6-1 with TRBJ1-5; 7 positions agree with TRBD1. V was pared by 2 bases and J by 0 bases, with 10 bases of the junction left unmatched. Germline assignment: CDR1 MNHNS and CDR2 SASEGT. There are 18 residues in the CDR3. In nucleotides, the CDR3 is TGTGCCAGCAGTGAAAGTTACTGGGACAGCCTTAGCAATCAGCCCCAGCATTTT. Encoded protein: CASSESYWDSLSNQPQHF.